The 17 T cell receptor beta chains presented below share a single source sample, sequenced in a study of blood T cell repertoires in COVID-19. TCRdb's copy holds only in-frame clones and misses some; the assay was immunoSEQ multiplex PCR. The sample consists of around 250,000 clones, around 84% of them appearing once. The sequencing sample was made of PBMCs or T cells enriched from blood (not recorded which). The receptors come from a man under 40 with acute COVID-19.

This chain links TRBV4-2 with TRBJ1-6; 7 bases are shared with TRBD1. J gave up 9 bases and V 5 bases, and 7 bases lay outside the gene matches. This CDR3 contains 14 residues. From germline, CDR1 is LGHNA and CDR2 YNFKEQ. CDR3 DNA: TGTGCCAGCAGCTACTACAGGGGAGGTTCACCCCTCCACTTT. Residues: CASSYYRGGSPLHF.

This chain connects TRBV4-2 to TRBJ2-6; 15 bases are shared with TRBD2. The germline V gene has CDR1 LGHNA and CDR2 YNFKEQ. V was pared by 4 bases and J by 3 bases, with 7 bases of the junction left unmatched. The CDR3 has 19 residues. The CDR3 DNA reads as TGTGCCAGCAGCCGCTCGGGACTAGCGGGAGGTCTTGGGGCCAACGTCCTGACTTTC. Residues: CASSRSGLAGGLGANVLTF.

This chain links TRBV19 with TRBJ2-3; TRBD2 agrees at 9 bases. J lost 7 bases, V lost 6 bases, and 8 bases had no gene match. The length of the CDR3 is 14 residues. In germline, CDR1 is LNHDA, CDR2 SQIVND (reference sequence). CDR3 bases: TGTGCCAGTAGAAGCGCGGGAGGGCCGAATACGCAGTATTTT. This gives the protein CASRSAGGPNTQYF.

The chain recombines TRBV11-3 with TRBJ2-2; 7 bases fit TRBD2. The CDR3 is 14 amino acids. V shed 8 bases and J 0 bases; nucleotides not matched to a gene: 3. CDR1 and CDR2 (germline): SGHNT, YENEEA. CDR3 nucleotides: TGTGCCAGCGGGGGAGGGCCGAACACCGGGGAGCTGTTTTTT. It specifies CASGGGPNTGELFF.

The genes are TRBV30 and TRBJ1-2; weak D call: TRBD1 (6 bases). Per germline, CDR1 GTSNPN and CDR2 SVGIG (reference sequence). V was cut by 2 bases and J by 7 bases, with 20 bases left in between. The CDR3 is made up of 15 amino acids. Here the CDR3 reads CAWSTLRGTNRGYTF. Here the CDR3 DNA reads TGTGCCTGGAGTACGCTTAGGGGGACAAACCGTGGCTACACCTTC.

This clone was counted a single time. The rearrangement links TRBV27 to TRBJ1-2; TRBD1 aligns across 7 bases. The CDR3 is made up of 14 amino acids. The germline gives CDR1 MNHEY, CDR2 SMNVEV (reference sequence). Trimming cost V 5 bases and J 5 bases; bases outside gene matches: 8. In DNA form, the CDR3 reads TGTGCCAGCAGTCCTACAGGGGTTTGGTATGGCTACACCTTC. Translated: CASSPTGVWYGYTF.

This rearrangement joins TRBV7-6 to TRBJ1-5; 7 positions match TRBD1. Trimming removed 8 bases from V and 7 bases from J; junction bases left unmatched: 14. Germline-derived CDR1 and CDR2 are SGHVS and FNYEAQ. CDR3 length: 15 residues. The CDR3 DNA reads TGTGCCAGCGCCAGGGGGGTTACCGCAGGACAGCCCCAGCATTTT. Translated: CASARGVTAGQPQHF.

The CDR3 reads CASSLEGLAAGELFF. CDR3 nucleotides: TGCGCCAGCAGCTTGGAGGGACTAGCAGCCGGGGAGCTGTTTTTT. V is TRBV5-1 and J is TRBJ2-2, with 9 positions matching TRBD2. Germline V CDR1 and CDR2: SGHRS, YFSETQ. V shed 0 bases and J 6 bases; nucleotides not matched to a gene: 3. The CDR3 runs 15 residues.

This sequence joins TRBV5-8 and TRBJ2-4; unclear D gene. The CDR3 loop spans 15 amino acids. The germline CDR1 and CDR2 sequences are SGHTS and YDEGEE. The V end was cut by 8 bases, the J end by 2 bases, with 17 bases between. The DNA of the CDR3 is TGTGCCAGTACGTACCCGGTTCCTTCCAAAAACATTCAGTACTTC. Its protein product is CASTYPVPSKNIQYF.

The CDR3 nucleotides are TGTGCCAGCAGTTTGCAGGGCTACAATGAGCAGTTCTTC. This codes for CASSLQGYNEQFF. The chain links TRBV12-3 or TRBV12-4 to TRBJ2-1; possibly TRBD1 for D (5 bases). This CDR3 has 13 amino acids. The V end lost 3 bases, the J end lost 3 bases, and 6 bases lay between the germline ends.

This clone was seen a single time. This rearrangement joins TRBV27 to TRBJ1-1; the D gene is possibly TRBD1 (5 bases). Trimming cost V 6 bases and J 1 base, with 12 bases left between them. Looked up from germline, CDR1 is MNHEY and CDR2 is SMNVEV (reference sequence). CDR3 size: 14 residues. The CDR3 sequence: CASSPAGTNTEAFF. The CDR3 DNA sequence: TGTGCCAGCAGCCCAGCGGGGACGAACACTGAAGCTTTCTTT.

The genes are TRBV11-2 and TRBJ2-7, with a weak D call TRBD1 (5 bases). The length of the CDR3 is 12 residues. Germline V gene sequence: CDR1 SGHAT, CDR2 FQNNGV. V was clipped by 3 bases and J by 6 bases, with 9 bases between them. In DNA, the CDR3 is TGTGCCAGCAGCTTGGGGCCCACCGAGCAGTACGTC. Amino acids: CASSLGPTEQYV.

In its sample, this clone was seen many times. In the same sample, other DNA sequences code for this CDR3. This rearrangement joins TRBV20-1 to TRBJ1-2, with 7 bases fitting TRBD1. Germline V gene sequence: CDR1 DFQATT, CDR2 SNEGSKA (reference sequence). The ends lost 5 bases at V and 6 bases at J; junction bases unmatched: 3. This CDR3 is 11 amino acids long. The CDR3 is CSAQGGNGYTF. The CDR3 DNA follows: TGCAGTGCTCAGGGGGGCAATGGCTACACCTTC.

This rearrangement joins TRBV9 to TRBJ2-1, with TRBD2 identical over 15 bases. The V segment lost 7 bases and the J segment 9 bases; nucleotides outside the gene matches: 5. The CDR3 length is 14 residues. Germline CDR1 reads SGDLS; CDR2 reads YYNGEE. CDR3 nucleotides: TGTGCCAGCGGACCGGGACTAGCGGGAGGTGAGCAGTTCTTC. Its translation is CASGPGLAGGEQFF.

In regard to this clone: Germline is not matched at one junction end, which may reflect a read error. Other DNA sequences of this sample code for an identical CDR3. V is TRBV5-1 and J is TRBJ1-5; D unresolved. This CDR3 contains 14 residues. Per germline, CDR1 SGHRS and CDR2 YFSETQ. This chain's CDR3 is CASSLGSGNQPQHF. The CDR3 DNA follows: TGTGCCAGCAGCTTGGGGTCGGGCAATCAGCCCCAGCATTTT.

The V call is TRBV7-6, the J call TRBJ2-2, with TRBD2 identical over 15 bases. The CDR3 is 16 residues long. Per the germline V gene, CDR1 is SGHVS and CDR2 is FNYEAQ. V shed 5 bases and J 7 bases; nucleotides not matched to a gene: 5. In DNA, the CDR3 is TGTGCCAGCAGCCGGACTAGCGGGAGGGCCGACGGGGAGCTGTTTTTT. This translates into CASSRTSGRADGELFF.

The chain joins TRBV30 to TRBJ2-2, with D perhaps matching TRBD2 (6 bases). This CDR3 is 15 amino acids long. Germline CDR1 and CDR2: GTSNPN and SVGIG (reference sequence). V lost 1 base, J lost 7 bases, and 16 bases lay in between. This CDR3 is CAWSDTTSWVGELFF. The CDR3 DNA sequence: TGTGCCTGGAGTGACACGACTAGTTGGGTCGGGGAGCTGTTTTTT.